A selection of T cell receptor beta chains follows, all from one sample in a study of blood T cell repertoires in COVID-19. Measured with immunoSEQ multiplex PCR; TCRdb has only the in-frame clones, and not every one. The sample yields over 130,000 clones, around 78% seen once. Sequencing used peripheral blood. The origin of the receptors is a woman older than 75 with active or convalescent COVID-19. The CDR3 runs from the conserved cysteine through the conserved F or W.

J gene	V gene	CDR3 protein
TRBJ2-3	TRBV19	CASSIDPSGAPVTDTQYF
TRBJ2-3	TRBV7-2	CASSFGIDTDTQYF
TRBJ2-7	TRBV5-1	CASSSNPADRARSYEQYF
TRBJ1-1	TRBV2	CAPRGSVYTEAFF
TRBJ1-1	TRBV11-2	CASSLAVEAFF
TRBJ2-1	TRBV21-1	CASRGSGGNKGQFF
TRBJ1-4	TRBV5-1	CASSPLTGSNEKLFF
TRBJ1-4	TRBV2	CASSERGFGEKLFF
TRBJ2-5	TRBV7-9	CASSLVGGQGTQYF
TRBJ1-1	TRBV5-1	CASSLAGYRTEAFF
TRBJ2-3	TRBV7-9	CASSIQVPRGTQYF
TRBJ2-6	TRBV28	CASSLFAGGRGANVLTF
TRBJ1-2	TRBV7-9	CASSSPPSGYTF
TRBJ1-2	TRBV4-3	CASSQDSGGRYGYTF
TRBJ1-3	TRBV4-2	CASSQRDTIYF